The 25 T cell receptor beta chains below were found in one sample sequenced in a study of shared T cell receptors in the human thymus. TCRdb's copy holds only in-frame clones and misses some; the assay was immunoSEQ multiplex PCR. The repertoire includes some 760,000 clones, 75% to 90% of them detected once, and roughly 0.01% sits in the top ten. These sequences were also reported in another study, on human thymus T cells.

The specimen sequenced was thymocytes. These receptors were obtained from a girl in the first two years of life with a congenital heart defect.

This chain connects TRBV6-1 to TRBJ1-2; D call uncertain. The CDR3 is 15 residues long. Deletions cut 4 bases from V and 1 base from J, with 13 bases between. Germline lookup yields CDR1 MNHNS and CDR2 SASEGT. The CDR3 loop is CASSARVPLNYGYTF. As DNA, the CDR3 is TGTGCCAGCAGTGCCCGGGTTCCCCTTAACTATGGCTACACCTTC.

This chain connects TRBV4-3 to TRBJ1-1; a possible D gene is TRBD1 (6 bases). CDR1 is LGHNA, CDR2 YSLEER, per germline. The V gene lost 0 bases and the J gene lost 5 bases, with 13 bases spanning the gap. The CDR3 consists of 15 residues. This chain's CDR3 is CASSQEGDRYTEAFF. CDR3 DNA: TGCGCCAGCAGCCAAGAAGGTGACAGGTATACTGAAGCTTTCTTT.

The rearrangement joins TRBV7-9 to TRBJ1-1, with D unclear. Trimming left V 5 bases short and J 2 bases short, with 18 bases between. Germline CDR1 and CDR2: SEHNR and FQNEAQ (reference sequence). The CDR3 is 16 amino acids. The CDR3 spells CASSPGSTRLNTEAFF. In DNA, the CDR3 is TGTGCCAGCAGCCCTGGCTCGACACGGCTCAACACTGAAGCTTTCTTT.

The chain couples TRBV6-1 to TRBJ1-1; D possibly corresponds to TRBD1 (5 bases). V lost 6 bases and J lost 8, with 10 bases in between. There are 11 residues in the CDR3. Per germline, CDR1 MNHNS and CDR2 SASEGT. The CDR3 DNA reads TGTGCCAGCAGAGACCACAGGGAAGCTTTCTTT. Translating gives CASRDHREAFF.

The rearrangement links TRBV5-8 to TRBJ1-5, with a weak D call TRBD1 (5 bases). CDR1 SGHTS and CDR2 YDEGEE come from the germline V gene. V dropped 2 bases and J dropped 4 bases, with 19 bases sitting between them. CDR3 length: 17 residues. In nucleotides, the CDR3 is TGTGCCAGCAGCTTTCTGCGGGGGAGGTTGGGGAATCAGCCCCAGCATTTT. It is translated as CASSFLRGRLGNQPQHF.

The chain uses TRBV4-1 and TRBJ2-1, with 12 bases fitting TRBD1. Trimming at V came to 4 bases and at J to 9 bases, leaving 10 bases not matched to a gene. The CDR3 is made up of 16 amino acids. The germline V gene encodes CDR1 MGHRA and CDR2 YSYEKL. CDR3 nucleotides: TGCGCCAGCAGCCTCCAACCGGGACAGGGGGCCGGTGAGCAGTTCTTC. Its translation: CASSLQPGQGAGEQFF.

The chain carries TRBV25-1 and TRBJ2-7; TRBD2 might be the D (7 bases). The germline CDR1 and CDR2 sequences are MGHDK and SYGVNS. CDR3 size: 16 residues. Between the trimmed V and J ends, which lost 1 base and 3 bases, there was a span of 16 bases. Here the CDR3 reads CASSELVAGAVYEQYF. In nucleotides, the CDR3 is TGTGCCAGCAGTGAATTGGTGGCGGGGGCTGTCTACGAGCAGTACTTC.

J is TRBJ1-1 and V is TRBV27; D is possibly TRBD1 (6 bases). V was trimmed by 4 bases and J by 9 bases, leaving 9 bases between them. Germline loops: CDR1 MNHEY, CDR2 SMNVEV (reference sequence). CDR3 length: 11 residues. DNA for the CDR3: TGTGCCAGCAGTTCTGGACAGCAAGCTTTCTTT. Translating it yields CASSSGQQAFF.

The chain uses TRBV7-2 and TRBJ2-5; 10 bases agree with TRBD1. Germline-derived CDR1 and CDR2 are SGHTA and FQGNSA. The CDR3 spans 18 residues. With V trimmed by 0 bases and J by 5 bases, 12 bases remained unmatched. The CDR3, as DNA: TGTGCCAGCAGCTTAGCGACGACAGGGGGCAGTGGGTGGGAGACCCAGTACTTC. This translates into CASSLATTGGSGWETQYF.

Only one count was recorded for this clone. The V gene is TRBV5-6, the J gene TRBJ2-1, with a weak D call TRBD1 (5 bases). V was trimmed by 4 bases and J by 3 bases, leaving 14 bases between them. The CDR3 is 15 amino acids. Germline V lookup: CDR1 SGHDT, CDR2 YYEEEE. CDR3 nucleotides: TGTGCCAGCAGCCAAAAGGGGCTCCGCTACAATGAGCAGTTCTTC. As protein: CASSQKGLRYNEQFF.

The chain employs TRBV19 and TRBJ2-7; 7 bases are a match to TRBD1. This CDR3 has 15 residues. Germline-derived CDR1 and CDR2 are LNHDA and SQIVND (reference sequence). V shed 4 bases, J shed 3 bases, and the junction held 9 bases outside the gene matches. CDR3 residues: CASSTRGGGDYEQYF. The CDR3 coding sequence is TGTGCCAGTAGTACCCGAGGGGGCGGAGACTACGAGCAGTACTTC.

The chain recombines TRBV2 with TRBJ1-4, with 9 bases aligning to TRBD1. Germline CDR1 SNHLY, CDR2 FYNNEI. V dropped 5 bases and J dropped 1; count of bases not matched to a gene: 8. The CDR3 sequence is 17 residues long. CDR3 coding DNA: TGTGCCAGCAGTAATGGGACAGGGTACGGAACTAATGAAAAACTGTTTTTT. It specifies CASSNGTGYGTNEKLFF.

The chain employs TRBV2 and TRBJ1-2; tentative D call: TRBD1 (5 bases). V was shortened by 5 bases and J by 6 bases, with 16 bases between the two germline ends. This CDR3 is built from 14 residues. CDR1 is SNHLY and CDR2 is FYNNEI in the germline V gene. The CDR3 DNA reads TGTGCCAGCAGTCAGTCTTACTGGGGCCATGGCTACACCTTC. As protein: CASSQSYWGHGYTF. The full variable domain, in which reference TRBV2 and TRBJ1-2 provide the parts outside the CDR3, is EPEVTQTPSHQVTQMGQEVILRCVPISNHLYFYWYRQILGQKVEFLVSFYNNEISEKSEIFDDQFSVERPDGSNFTLKIRSTKLEDSAMYFCASSQSYWGHGYTFGSGTRLTVV.

This chain joins TRBV27 and TRBJ2-2; 14 bases match TRBD2. Germline CDR1 reads MNHEY; CDR2 reads SMNVEV (reference sequence). This CDR3 is built from 24 residues. J was trimmed by 1 base and V by 3 bases; bases with no gene match: 22. CDR3 region: CASSLTTSPTSGGAPFLNTGELFF. The CDR3 bases are TGTGCCAGCAGTTTGACAACCTCCCCGACTAGCGGGGGGGCCCCATTCCTGAACACCGGGGAGCTGTTTTTT.

This clone has only a few counts. Here the CDR3 reads CASSLVKRGRYSDTQYF. In DNA form, the CDR3 reads TGTGCCAGCAGCTTGGTTAAGAGGGGGCGCTATAGCGATACGCAGTATTTT. The chain couples TRBV5-4 to TRBJ2-3; 7 bases fit TRBD1. Germline CDR1 and CDR2: SGHNT and YYREEE (reference sequence). Germline trimming cut 0 bases from V and 6 bases from J; bases unmatched to any gene: 13. This CDR3 region has 17 residues.

J is TRBJ1-4 and V is TRBV6-1; no clear D gene. Trimming stripped 7 bases from V and 7 bases from J, with 16 bases between. This CDR3 comprises 14 residues. CDR1 MNHNS and CDR2 SASEGT come from the germline V gene. The CDR3 nucleotides read TGTGCCAGCAACCAAGCTTATGCCGGTGAAAAACTGTTTTTT. This codes for CASNQAYAGEKLFF.

This chain connects TRBV2 to TRBJ1-6; TRBD1 agrees at 9 bases. The trim removed 6 bases at V and 7 bases at J, leaving 4 bases unmatched. Germline V CDR1 and CDR2: SNHLY, FYNNEI. CDR3 length: 14 residues. As DNA, the CDR3 is TGTGCCAGCAGGGCGGGACAGGGAAATTCACCCCTCCACTTT. The encoded protein is CASRAGQGNSPLHF.

The chain combines TRBV9 with TRBJ1-2; D remains ambiguous. In germline, CDR1 is SGDLS, CDR2 YYNGEE. Trimming left V 4 bases short and J 4 bases short, with 8 bases between. The CDR3 sequence is 12 residues long. The CDR3 region is CASSTLAYGYTF. CDR3 nucleotide sequence: TGTGCCAGCAGCACCCTGGCCTATGGCTACACCTTC.

The chain joins TRBV6-1 to TRBJ1-1, with D hard to call. This CDR3 has 13 residues. CDR1 and CDR2 from the germline V gene are MNHNS and SASEGT. Trimming cost V 2 bases and J 2 bases, with 6 bases left between them. The CDR3 nucleotides are TGTGCCAGCAGTGAACCGGGAAACACTGAAGCTTTCTTT. Translated: CASSEPGNTEAFF.

The J gene is TRBJ1-2, the V gene TRBV12-5; 10 bases match TRBD1. J was trimmed by 3 bases and V by 0 bases; bases with no gene match: 10. The CDR3 consists of 18 residues. Germline V gene lookup returns CDR1 LGHNT and CDR2 FRNRAP. The CDR3 sequence is CASGLVQRGQGVHYGYTF. The CDR3 DNA sequence: TGTGCTAGTGGTTTGGTACAGCGAGGACAGGGGGTTCACTATGGCTACACCTTC.

The gene calls are TRBV28 and TRBJ2-1, with 8 positions matching TRBD2. The V gene's germline CDR1 is MDHEN and CDR2 SYDVKM. With V trimmed by 7 bases and J by 12 bases, 20 bases remained unmatched. CDR3 length: 16 residues. The CDR3 here is CASTFGLAGGLRGQFF. For the CDR3, the DNA is TGTGCCAGCACATTTGGATTGGCGGGGGGCCTTCGGGGGCAGTTCTTC. The full variable domain, completed using reference TRBV28 and TRBJ2-1, is DVKVTQSSRYLVKRTGEKVFLECVQDMDHENMFWYRQDPGLGLRLIYFSYDVKMKEKGDIPEGYSVSREKKERFSLILESASTNQTSMYLCASTFGLAGGLRGQFFGPGTRLTVL.

The J gene is TRBJ1-5, the V gene TRBV28; D is unclear. Trimming left V 3 bases short and J 5 bases short, with 14 bases between. CDR1 is MDHEN and CDR2 is SYDVKM in the germline V gene. The CDR3 contains 15 residues. The CDR3 DNA sequence: TGTGCCAGCAGTTTTCCCGGGGTCAGATATCAGCCCCAGCATTTT. This codes for CASSFPGVRYQPQHF.

The V and J genes are TRBV5-1 and TRBJ1-3; 7 bases agree with TRBD1. CDR1 and CDR2 from the germline V gene are SGHRS and YFSETQ. The CDR3 has 18 residues. Trimming at V came to 1 base and at J to 1 base, leaving 11 bases not matched to a gene. The CDR3 is CASSLKPRDRRSGNTIYF. In DNA, the CDR3 is TGCGCCAGCAGCTTGAAACCCCGGGACAGACGATCTGGAAACACCATATATTTT. The full variable domain, in which reference TRBV5-1 and TRBJ1-3 provide the parts outside the CDR3, is KAGVTQTPRYLIKTRGQQVTLSCSPISGHRSVSWYQQTPGQGLQFLFEYFSETQRNKGNFPGRFSGRQFSNSRSEMNVSTLELGDSALYLCASSLKPRDRRSGNTIYFGEGSWLTVV.

The V and J genes are TRBV5-8 and TRBJ1-2, with TRBD1 identical over 12 bases. The CDR3 extends over 17 amino acids. V lost 5 bases to trimming and J lost 7 bases; unmatched junction nucleotides: 15. The germline gives CDR1 SGHTS, CDR2 YDEGEE. CDR3 in amino acids: CASSSASPGQGACGYTF. In nucleotides, the CDR3 is TGTGCCAGCAGTTCCGCCTCCCCGGGACAGGGGGCGTGTGGCTACACCTTC.

This clone was recorded only once. This chain joins TRBV5-5 and TRBJ2-1; 9 bases line up with TRBD2. Germline trimming cut 2 bases from V and 7 bases from J; bases unmatched to any gene: 7. From germline, CDR1 is SGHKS and CDR2 YYEKEE (reference sequence). There are 15 residues in the CDR3. The chain's CDR3 is CASSFLAGGPNEQFF. CDR3 nucleotide sequence: TGTGCCAGCAGCTTTTTGGCGGGGGGGCCTAATGAGCAGTTCTTC. Combining the CDR3 with reference TRBV5-5 and TRBJ2-1 gives the whole variable domain DAGVTQSPTHLIKTRGQQVTLRCSPISGHKSVSWYQQVLGQGPQFIFQYYEKEERGRGNFPDRFSARQFPNYSSELNVNALLLGDSALYLCASSFLAGGPNEQFFGPGTRLTVL.